One and the same sample provided the 13 T cell receptor beta chains below, sequenced in a study of somatic mutations in cytotoxic T cells in rheumatoid arthritis. Assay used: immunoSEQ multiplex PCR; TCRdb lists only in-frame clones, some missing. The sample includes 20,000 to 25,000 clones, roughly 80% of them seen just once. The specimen sequenced was CD8+ T cells sorted from blood. Receptors originate from an adult with rheumatoid arthritis.

This sequence joins TRBV19 and TRBJ2-1, with 8 bases lining up with TRBD1. The CDR3 has 16 residues. With V trimmed by 3 bases and J by 0 bases, 4 bases remained unmatched. Germline CDR1 is LNHDA and CDR2 is SQIVND (reference sequence). The CDR3 coding sequence is TGTGCCAGTAGTATTGGACAGGGAAGCTCCTACAATGAGCAGTTCTTC. This encodes CASSIGQGSSYNEQFF.

This chain links TRBV21-1 with TRBJ1-1; the D call of TRBD1 is as the table states it, not checked on the DNA. TRBV21-1 is deemed a pseudogene. This CDR3 spans 15 amino acids. The CDR3 reads CASSLPADRVSEAFF. The CDR3 bases are TGTGCCAGCAGCCTCCCCGCGGACAGGGTTTCTGAAGCTTTCTTT.

This clone has just one count. The rearrangement uses TRBV19 and TRBJ1-5, with TRBD1 matching over 7 bases. V was pared by 4 bases and J by 2 bases, with 2 bases of the junction left unmatched. Germline CDR1 reads LNHDA; CDR2 reads SQIVND (reference sequence). This CDR3 is 14 amino acids long. The CDR3 DNA sequence: TGTGCCAGTAGTAACCAGGGGGGCAATCAGCCCCAGCATTTT. Its translation: CASSNQGGNQPQHF.

This clone has a handful of counts. V and J are TRBV7-9 and TRBJ2-5; weak D call: TRBD1 (5 bases). V was trimmed by 2 bases and J by 2 bases, leaving 12 bases between them. CDR3 length equals 15 residues. The germline CDR1 and CDR2 sequences are SEHNR and FQNEAQ (reference sequence). Here the CDR3 reads CASSLFPTGQETQYF. CDR3 coding DNA: TGTGCCAGCAGCTTATTTCCCACAGGACAAGAGACCCAGTACTTC.

The rearrangement uses TRBV5-6 and TRBJ1-2; weak D call: TRBD1 (6 bases). The CDR3 consists of 16 residues. Germline V lookup: CDR1 SGHDT, CDR2 YYEEEE. V dropped 1 base and J dropped 6 bases, with 19 bases sitting between them. The CDR3 DNA follows: TGTGCCAGCAGCTTGAGTGAGAAGGGGGTAATGGATGGCTACACCTTC. Its protein product is CASSLSEKGVMDGYTF.

This clone has a single count. The V and J genes are TRBV4-1 and TRBJ1-5, with D unclear. The CDR3 is 15 residues long. The germline CDR1 and CDR2 sequences are MGHRA and YSYEKL. With 4 bases removed from V and 1 base from J, the gap between germline ends came to 11 bases. This CDR3 reads CASSLDGLSNQPQHF. CDR3 coding DNA: TGCGCCAGCAGCCTGGATGGGCTGAGCAATCAGCCCCAGCATTTT.

The chain is built from TRBV5-1 and TRBJ1-1; D might be TRBD1 (6 bases). The CDR3 loop spans 16 amino acids. V shed 4 bases and J shed 0 bases, with 16 bases lying between them. Germline V gene sequence: CDR1 SGHRS, CDR2 YFSETQ. For the CDR3, the DNA is TGCGCCAGCAGCCCCGGAAACAGGGAGGTGAACACTGAAGCTTTCTTT. Translated, it gives CASSPGNREVNTEAFF. Full variable domain (missing parts from reference TRBV5-1 and TRBJ1-1): KAGVTQTPRYLIKTRGQQVTLSCSPISGHRSVSWYQQTPGQGLQFLFEYFSETQRNKGNFPGRFSGRQFSNSRSEMNVSTLELGDSALYLCASSPGNREVNTEAFFGQGTRLTVV.

The chain combines TRBV5-4 with TRBJ2-7; D is possibly TRBD2 (5 bases). The germline V and J ends were trimmed by 1 base and 5 bases, with 13 bases remaining between them. The germline CDR1 and CDR2 sequences are SGHNT and YYREEE (reference sequence). The CDR3 sequence is 14 residues long. CDR3 loop: CASSLYGVLDEQYF. The CDR3 nucleotides read TGTGCCAGCAGCTTGTACGGGGTTTTGGACGAGCAGTACTTC.

This clone was seen more than once but under ten times. This sequence joins TRBV5-6 and TRBJ1-6; D not resolved. Deletions cut 2 bases from V and 11 bases from J, with 8 bases between. Germline V gives CDR1 SGHDT, CDR2 YYEEEE. The CDR3 runs to 12 residues. CDR3 loop: CASSFLSTPLHF. The CDR3 DNA sequence: TGTGCCAGCAGCTTTTTATCTACACCCCTCCACTTT. The full variable domain, completed using reference TRBV5-6 and TRBJ1-6, is DAGVTQSPTHLIKTRGQQVTLRCSPKSGHDTVSWYQQALGQGPQFIFQYYEEEERQRGNFPDRFSGHQFPNYSSELNVNALLLGDSALYLCASSFLSTPLHFGNGTRLTVT.

This chain uses TRBV2 with TRBJ1-1; perhaps TRBD1 as D (6 bases). The germline V and J ends were trimmed by 2 bases and 8 bases, with 12 bases remaining between them. The germline V gene has CDR1 SNHLY and CDR2 FYNNEI. This CDR3 region has 13 residues. The CDR3 spells CASSESVGTEAFF. CDR3 in DNA: TGTGCCAGCAGTGAAAGTGTGGGGACAGAAGCTTTCTTT.

The chain couples TRBV4-1 to TRBJ1-2; no clear D gene. Germline-derived CDR1 and CDR2 are MGHRA and YSYEKL. The CDR3 extends over 15 amino acids. V lost 0 bases and J lost 6, with 14 bases in between. Written as DNA, the CDR3 is TGCGCCAGCAGCCAAGAACGGAGACTCTCCGATGGCTACACCTTC. Its translation: CASSQERRLSDGYTF.

The J gene is TRBJ1-5, the V gene TRBV5-5; TRBD1 is a possible D gene (5 bases). The germline CDR1 and CDR2 sequences are SGHKS and YYEKEE (reference sequence). Trimming left V 2 bases short and J 5 bases short, with 11 bases between. The CDR3 consists of 14 residues. For the CDR3, the DNA is TGTGCCAGCAGCTTAAGTCGGGGGGATCAGCCCCAGCATTTT. It is translated as CASSLSRGDQPQHF. Combining the CDR3 with reference TRBV5-5 and TRBJ1-5 gives the whole variable domain DAGVTQSPTHLIKTRGQQVTLRCSPISGHKSVSWYQQVLGQGPQFIFQYYEKEERGRGNFPDRFSARQFPNYSSELNVNALLLGDSALYLCASSLSRGDQPQHFGDGTRLSIL.

In this sample, this clone turned up once. J is TRBJ1-4 and V is TRBV18; weak D call: TRBD1 (5 bases). CDR1 is KGHSH and CDR2 is LQKENI in the germline V gene. The CDR3 extends over 13 amino acids. The germline V and J ends were trimmed by 6 bases and 2 bases, with 7 bases remaining between them. The CDR3: CASSRDTNEKLFF. Here the CDR3 DNA reads TGTGCCAGCTCTCGGGACACTAATGAAAAACTGTTTTTT.